The text below deals with one T cell receptor beta chain. The data originate from a study of blood T cell repertoires in COVID-19. Looking at the study overall: Samples representing acute and convalescent COVID-19 were sourced from the United States, Italy and Spain. T cells, B-cell-depleted T cells, or PBMCs provided the cDNA or gDNA that served as material.

V gave up 7 bases and J gave up 7 bases; unmatched junction bases: 7. The CDR3 contains 13 residues. Germline V lookup: CDR1 MGHDK, CDR2 SYGVNS. Per the authors' pipeline: Reference gene primer amplification gave estimated nucleated cell counts. The protocol was immunoSEQ multiplex PCR, while the TCRdb copy is restricted to in-frame clones and leaves out a portion. For V, J and clone size, that table is used; D and trimming come from the DNA. The sample lists around 11,000 clones, about 90% occurring once. The sample consisted of peripheral blood. V and J are TRBV25-1 and TRBJ1-2; 9 bases are a match to TRBD1. The receptor was derived from a man aged 25-45 years with active or convalescent COVID-19. The CDR3 sequence is CASTRQGVSGYTF. In nucleotides, the CDR3 is TGTGCCAGCACCCGACAGGGGGTATCTGGCTACACCTTC.